The clone carrying this T cell receptor (beta chain) was observed a handful of times. What it binds is unknown. The sample belongs to a study of T-cell reconstitution after alpha-beta-depleted transplantation in children. General study findings and limits: Diversity of TCRbeta at day 60 was high in some patients, arising from surviving recipient T cells and thymic progenitors.

Researchers prepared the TCRbeta library using unique molecular identifiers, the study reports. Each CDR3 protein is one row after TCRdb ran MiXCR on the PCR reads. The table records 200,000 to 300,000 distinct CDR3 sequences, roughly a quarter of them present only once. V lost 5 bases to trimming and J lost 3 bases; unmatched junction nucleotides: 7. The CDR3 totals 15 residues. Germline loops: CDR1 SGHTA, CDR2 FQGNSA. The J gene is TRBJ2-1, the V gene TRBV7-2, with 7 bases matching TRBD2. This clonotype was sampled from a girl aged 2-9 years with Fanconi anemia, due to receive a stem cell transplant. This material consisted of PBMCs, taken before TCRalphabeta/CD19-depleted stem cell transplant. The CDR3 nucleotides are TGTGCCAGCAGCGACTCAGCGGGACGCTACAATGAGCAGTTCTTC. Protein sequence: CASSDSAGRYNEQFF.